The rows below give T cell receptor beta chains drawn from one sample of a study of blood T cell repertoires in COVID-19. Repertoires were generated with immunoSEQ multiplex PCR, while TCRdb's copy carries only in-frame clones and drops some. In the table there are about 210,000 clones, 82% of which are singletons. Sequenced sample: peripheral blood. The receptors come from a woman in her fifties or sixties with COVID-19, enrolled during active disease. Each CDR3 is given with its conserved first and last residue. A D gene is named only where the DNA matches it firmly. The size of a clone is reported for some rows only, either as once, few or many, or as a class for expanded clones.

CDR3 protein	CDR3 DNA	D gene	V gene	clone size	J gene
CASSYLRGPQHF	TGTGCCAGCAGTTACCTGCGGGGACCCCAGCATTTT	-	TRBV12-3/TRBV12-4	-	TRBJ1-5
CASSQAQLSGEKLFF	TGTGCCAGCAGCCAAGCACAGCTTAGTGGTGAAAAACTGTTTTTT	-	TRBV3-1/TRBV3-2	once	TRBJ1-4
CASTPWGDAEAFF	TGTGCCAGCACCCCATGGGGGGACGCTGAAGCTTTCTTT	-	TRBV13	-	TRBJ1-1
CASSVGFPSTDTQYF	TGTGCCAGCAGCGTAGGTTTCCCTAGCACAGATACGCAGTATTTT	-	TRBV9	few	TRBJ2-3
CASSVGVRGSGEQFF	TGTGCCAGCAGCGTCGGCGTCAGGGGAAGTGGTGAGCAGTTCTTC	-	TRBV9	-	TRBJ2-1
CASSLSYRDTQYF	TGTGCCAGCAGTTTATCGTACAGGGACACGCAGTATTTT	-	TRBV27	-	TRBJ2-3
CASSEIPDTEAFF	TGCGCCAGCAGTGAGATTCCGGACACTGAAGCTTTCTTT	-	TRBV10-2	-	TRBJ1-1
CASSKSRTSGGAKYNEQFF	TGTGCCAGCAGCAAGTCTAGGACTAGCGGGGGGGCTAAGTACAATGAGCAGTTCTTC	TRBD2	TRBV7-3	few	TRBJ2-1
CSVPGRESYEQYF	TGCAGTGTCCCGGGGCGGGAGTCGTACGAGCAGTACTTC	TRBD2	TRBV29-1	-	TRBJ2-7
CASRTEGNQPQHF	TGTGCCAGCAGGACCGAGGGCAATCAGCCCCAGCATTTT	-	TRBV2	few	TRBJ1-5
CASSDTGAPNEKLFF	TGTGCCAGCAGCGACACAGGGGCCCCTAATGAAAAACTGTTTTTT	TRBD1	TRBV3-1/TRBV3-2	few	TRBJ1-4
CASSPQGANSPLHF	TGTGCTAGCAGCCCACAGGGGGCTAATTCACCCCTCCACTTT	TRBD1	TRBV7-7	once	TRBJ1-6
CASSLMGLNTEAFF	TGTGCCAGCAGCTTGATGGGGCTGAACACTGAAGCTTTCTTT	-	TRBV5-4	few	TRBJ1-1
CASSAGATYEQYF	TGTGCCAGCAGTGCTGGGGCTACCTACGAGCAGTACTTC	-	TRBV12-3/TRBV12-4	-	TRBJ2-7